The present T cell receptor beta chain was sequenced within a study of blood T cell repertoires in COVID-19. Trimming removed 10 bases at V and 4 bases at J, with 13 bases between. The CDR3 is 13 residues long. Germline CDR1 reads KGHDR; CDR2 reads SFDVKD. Seattle participants joined during active infection and were tracked over time. Generated by immunoSEQ multiplex PCR, the TCRdb table keeps only in-frame clones and is missing some. The sample carries about 160,000 clones, roughly nine tenths recorded once. The sample taken for sequencing was peripheral blood. The clonotype originates from a man between 18 and 35 years old with COVID-19, enrolled during active disease. J is TRBJ2-1 and V is TRBV24-1; a weak D match, TRBD1 (5 bases). This CDR3 reads CATARGAYNEQFF. Here the CDR3 DNA reads TGTGCCACGGCTAGGGGCGCATACAATGAGCAGTTCTTC.